Following are 3 T cell receptor beta chains from one sample sequenced in a study of blood T cells in healthy people across ages. PCR was performed a second time for about 7 to 12 cycles using a sample-barcoded 5' primer and a J-beta primer mix. TCRdb ran MiXCR on the 5' RACE reads and lists one entry per CDR3 protein. Here the sample spans over a million distinct CDR3 sequences, approximately 43% being singletons. The specimen was blood. The receptors stem from a woman aged 18-30 years in good health.

This chain links TRBV4-1 with TRBJ2-1; 10 bases are a match to TRBD2. The CDR3 sequence is 18 residues long. V trimming: 2 bases; J trimming: 6 bases; junction bases outside the gene matches: 13. Germline V CDR1 and CDR2: MGHRA, YSYEKL. CDR3 sequence: CASSQMGLLAGRGNEQFF. CDR3 DNA sequence: TGCGCCAGCAGCCAAATGGGGTTACTAGCGGGACGGGGCAATGAGCAGTTCTTC.

The V call is TRBV27, the J call TRBJ2-1; D perhaps matches TRBD1 (6 bases). The germline CDR1 and CDR2 sequences are MNHEY and SMNVEV (reference sequence). There are 14 residues in the CDR3. The V gene lost 6 bases and the J gene lost 4 bases, with 13 bases spanning the gap. The CDR3 loop is CASSGATGYNEQFF. CDR3 nucleotide sequence: TGTGCCAGCAGCGGAGCGACAGGTTACAATGAGCAGTTCTTC.

The gene calls are TRBV28 and TRBJ1-4; D possibly corresponds to TRBD1 (6 bases). Per germline, CDR1 MDHEN and CDR2 SYDVKM. The V end was cut by 3 bases, the J end by 13 bases, with 15 bases between. The CDR3 consists of 13 residues. CDR3 loop: CASSLFLEGGLFF. The CDR3 nucleotides read TGTGCCAGCAGTTTGTTTCTTGAGGGGGGACTGTTTTTT.